This TCR beta chain appears in the sequencing data of a study of cytomegalovirus exposure and HLA in healthy donors. Each donor was healthy, and each was a bone marrow donor. Germline V CDR1 and CDR2: SQVTM, ANQGSEA. The V segment lost 3 bases and the J segment 4 bases; nucleotides outside the gene matches: 6. The CDR3 is 14 residues long. The PCR employed 60 Vbeta primers together with 13 Jbeta primers. Some clones are missing from TCRdb's copy, which holds only in-frame ones; the method was immunoSEQ multiplex PCR. Its table lists about 160,000 clones. The sequenced material came from PBMCs. This chain links TRBV29-1 with TRBJ2-1, with 7 bases identical to TRBD1. The clonotype comes from a man aged 25 to 40 in good health and CMV-seronegative. The CDR3 DNA follows: TGCAGCGTTGAGTGGGGACAGAAGTACAATGAGCAGTTCTTC. It is translated as CSVEWGQKYNEQFF.